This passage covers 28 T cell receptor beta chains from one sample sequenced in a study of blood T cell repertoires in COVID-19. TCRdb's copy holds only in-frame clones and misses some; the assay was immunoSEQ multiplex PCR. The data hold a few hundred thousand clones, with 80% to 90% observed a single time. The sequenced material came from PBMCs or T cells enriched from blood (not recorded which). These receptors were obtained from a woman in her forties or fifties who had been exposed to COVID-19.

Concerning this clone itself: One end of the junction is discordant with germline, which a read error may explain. This CDR3 is CASSIARDRTPWAF. In nucleotides, the CDR3 is TGTGCCAGTAGTATAGCTCGGGACAGGACCCCCTGGGCCTTC. The chain uses TRBV19 and TRBJ1-2; 8 nucleotides line up with TRBD1. The V gene's germline CDR1 is LNHDA and CDR2 SQIVND (reference sequence). This CDR3 comprises 14 residues.

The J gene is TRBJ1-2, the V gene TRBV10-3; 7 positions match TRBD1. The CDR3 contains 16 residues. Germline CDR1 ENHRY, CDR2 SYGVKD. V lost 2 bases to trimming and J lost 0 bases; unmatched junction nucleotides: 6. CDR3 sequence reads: CAISEPGQAANYGYTF. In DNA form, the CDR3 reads TGTGCCATCAGTGAGCCAGGACAGGCAGCTAACTATGGCTACACCTTC.

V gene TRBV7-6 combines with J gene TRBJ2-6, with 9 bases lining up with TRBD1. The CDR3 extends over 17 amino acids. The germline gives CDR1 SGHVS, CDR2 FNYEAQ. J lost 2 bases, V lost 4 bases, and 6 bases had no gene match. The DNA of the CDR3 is TGTGCCAGCAGCTCGGGACAGGGCATCGCTGGGGCCAACGTCCTGACTTTC. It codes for CASSSGQGIAGANVLTF.

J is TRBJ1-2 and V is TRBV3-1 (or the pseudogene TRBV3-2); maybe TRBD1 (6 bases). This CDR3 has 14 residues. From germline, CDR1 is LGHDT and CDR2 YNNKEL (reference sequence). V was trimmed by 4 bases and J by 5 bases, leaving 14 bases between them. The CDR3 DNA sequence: TGTGCCAGCAGCCCCCAGGACAGAGCATATGGCTACACCTTC. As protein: CASSPQDRAYGYTF.

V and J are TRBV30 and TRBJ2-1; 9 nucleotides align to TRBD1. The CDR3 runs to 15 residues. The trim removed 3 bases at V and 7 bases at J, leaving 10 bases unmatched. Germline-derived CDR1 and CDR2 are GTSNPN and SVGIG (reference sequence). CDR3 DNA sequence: TGTGCCTGGAGCCGGGACAGGGCCCCCGCAAATGAGCAGTTCTTC. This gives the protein CAWSRDRAPANEQFF.

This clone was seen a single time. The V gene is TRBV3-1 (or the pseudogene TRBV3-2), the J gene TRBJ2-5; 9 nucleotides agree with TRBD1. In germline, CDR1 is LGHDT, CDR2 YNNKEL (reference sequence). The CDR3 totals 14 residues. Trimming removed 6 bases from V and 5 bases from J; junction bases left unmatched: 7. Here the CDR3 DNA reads TGTGCCAGCAGGCGTACAGGGGGCGTTGAGACCCAGTACTTC. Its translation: CASRRTGGVETQYF.

The CDR3 region has the DNA TGTGCCAGCAGCTCGGGACAGCGAGAAAAACTGTTTTTT. Amino acid sequence: CASSSGQREKLFF. This sequence joins TRBV13 and TRBJ1-4; 7 bases match TRBD1. V gave up 4 bases and J gave up 8 bases; unmatched junction bases: 4. Germline V gene sequence: CDR1 PRHDT, CDR2 FYEKMQ (reference sequence). This CDR3 contains 13 residues.

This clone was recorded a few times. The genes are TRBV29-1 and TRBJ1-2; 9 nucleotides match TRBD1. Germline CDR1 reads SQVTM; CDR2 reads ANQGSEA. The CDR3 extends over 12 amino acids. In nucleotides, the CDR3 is TGCAGTGCTCGGACAGGGGCGGATGGCTACACCTTC. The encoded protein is CSARTGADGYTF.

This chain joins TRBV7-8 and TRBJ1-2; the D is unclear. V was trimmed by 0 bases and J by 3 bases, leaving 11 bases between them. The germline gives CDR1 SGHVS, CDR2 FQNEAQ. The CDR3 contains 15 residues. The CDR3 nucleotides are TGTGCCAGCAGCTTAGCGCTCGGGTGGGACTATGGCTACACCTTC. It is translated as CASSLALGWDYGYTF.

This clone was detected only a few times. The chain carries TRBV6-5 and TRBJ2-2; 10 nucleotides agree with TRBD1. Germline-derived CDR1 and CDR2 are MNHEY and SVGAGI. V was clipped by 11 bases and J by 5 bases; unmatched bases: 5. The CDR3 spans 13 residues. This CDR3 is CAGGQGRTGELFF. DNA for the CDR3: TGTGCCGGGGGACAGGGGAGGACCGGGGAGCTGTTTTTT.

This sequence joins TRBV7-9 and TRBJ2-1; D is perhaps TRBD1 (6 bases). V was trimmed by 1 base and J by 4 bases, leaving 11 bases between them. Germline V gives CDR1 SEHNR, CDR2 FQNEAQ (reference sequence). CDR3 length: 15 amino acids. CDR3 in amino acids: CASSLGGGAYNEQFF. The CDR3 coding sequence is TGTGCCAGCAGCTTAGGAGGGGGAGCGTACAATGAGCAGTTCTTC.

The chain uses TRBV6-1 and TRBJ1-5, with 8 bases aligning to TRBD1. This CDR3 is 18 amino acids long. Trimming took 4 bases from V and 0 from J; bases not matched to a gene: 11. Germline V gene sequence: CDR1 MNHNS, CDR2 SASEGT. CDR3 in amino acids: CASSAGQGGVYSNQPQHF. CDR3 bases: TGTGCCAGCAGTGCCGGACAGGGTGGCGTTTATAGCAATCAGCCCCAGCATTTT.

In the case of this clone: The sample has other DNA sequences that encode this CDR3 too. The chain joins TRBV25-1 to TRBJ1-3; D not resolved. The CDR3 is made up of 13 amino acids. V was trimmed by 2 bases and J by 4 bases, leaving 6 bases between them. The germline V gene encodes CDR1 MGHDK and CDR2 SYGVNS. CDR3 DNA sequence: TGTGCCAGCAGTGAACCCGGGGGAAACACCATATATTTT. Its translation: CASSEPGGNTIYF. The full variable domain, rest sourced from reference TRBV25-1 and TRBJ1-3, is EADIYQTPRYLVIGTGKKITLECSQTMGHDKMYWYQQDPGMELHLIHYSYGVNSTEKGDLSSESTVSRIRTEHFPLTLESARPSHTSQYLCASSEPGGNTIYFGEGSWLTVV.

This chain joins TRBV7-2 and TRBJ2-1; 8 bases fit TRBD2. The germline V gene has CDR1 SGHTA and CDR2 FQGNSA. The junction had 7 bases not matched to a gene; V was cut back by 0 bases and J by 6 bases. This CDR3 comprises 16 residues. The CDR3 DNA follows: TGTGCCAGCAGCTTAGCCGGCGGGGGGTGGGGCAATGAGCAGTTCTTC. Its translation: CASSLAGGGWGNEQFF.

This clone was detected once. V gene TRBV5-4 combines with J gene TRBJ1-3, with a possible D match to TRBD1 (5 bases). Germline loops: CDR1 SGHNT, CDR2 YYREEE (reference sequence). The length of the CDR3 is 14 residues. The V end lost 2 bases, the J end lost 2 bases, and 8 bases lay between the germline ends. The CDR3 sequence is CASSFGRAGNTIYF. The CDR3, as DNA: TGTGCCAGCAGCTTCGGCAGGGCTGGAAACACCATATATTTT. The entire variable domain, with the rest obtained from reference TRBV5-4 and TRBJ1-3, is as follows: ETGVTQSPTHLIKTRGQQVTLRCSSQSGHNTVSWYQQALGQGPQFIFQYYREEENGRGNFPPRFSGLQFPNYSSELNVNALELDDSALYLCASSFGRAGNTIYFGEGSWLTVV.

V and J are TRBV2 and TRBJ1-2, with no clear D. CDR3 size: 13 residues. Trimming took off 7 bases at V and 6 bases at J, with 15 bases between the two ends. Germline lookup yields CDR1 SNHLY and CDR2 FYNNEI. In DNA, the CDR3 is TGTGCCAGCACACAAAAACCCCCTCATGGCTACACCTTC. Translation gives CASTQKPPHGYTF.

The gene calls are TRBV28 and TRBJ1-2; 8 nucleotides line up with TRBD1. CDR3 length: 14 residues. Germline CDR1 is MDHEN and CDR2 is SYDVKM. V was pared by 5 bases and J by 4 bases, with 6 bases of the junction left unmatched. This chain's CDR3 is CASSQTDRVYGYTF. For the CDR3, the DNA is TGTGCCAGCAGTCAGACGGACAGGGTCTATGGCTACACCTTC.

The CDR3 DNA follows: TGCGCCAGCAGTGAGGCCCGGCGGGGAGCTTTCTTT. It translates to CASSEARRGAFF. V usage is TRBV10-2 and J usage is TRBJ1-1, with unresolved D. Trimming removed 2 bases from V and 10 bases from J, with 11 bases in between. Germline loops: CDR1 WSHSY, CDR2 SAAADI. This CDR3 has 12 residues.

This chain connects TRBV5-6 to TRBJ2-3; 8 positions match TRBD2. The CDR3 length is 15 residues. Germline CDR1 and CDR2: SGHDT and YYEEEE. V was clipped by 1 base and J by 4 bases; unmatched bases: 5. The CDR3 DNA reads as TGTGCCAGCAGCTTGCGAGCGGGGGCTTCAGATACGCAGTATTTT. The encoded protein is CASSLRAGASDTQYF. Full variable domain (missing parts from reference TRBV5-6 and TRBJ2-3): DAGVTQSPTHLIKTRGQQVTLRCSPKSGHDTVSWYQQALGQGPQFIFQYYEEEERQRGNFPDRFSGHQFPNYSSELNVNALLLGDSALYLCASSLRAGASDTQYFGPGTRLTVL.

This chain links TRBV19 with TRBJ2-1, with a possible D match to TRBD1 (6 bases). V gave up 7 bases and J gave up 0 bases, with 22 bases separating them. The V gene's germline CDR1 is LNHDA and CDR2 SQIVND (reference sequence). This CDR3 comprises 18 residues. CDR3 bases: TGTGCCAGTACCGCAAGAAGGACAGTTGGGGCCTCCTACAATGAGCAGTTCTTC. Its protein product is CASTARRTVGASYNEQFF.

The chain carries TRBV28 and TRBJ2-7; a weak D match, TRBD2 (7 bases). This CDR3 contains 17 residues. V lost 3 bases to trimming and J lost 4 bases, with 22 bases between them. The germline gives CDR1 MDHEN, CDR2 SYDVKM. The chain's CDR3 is CASSFSGVGGASYEQYF. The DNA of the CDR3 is TGTGCCAGCAGTTTTTCCGGGGTTGGGGGGGCCTCGTACGAGCAGTACTTC. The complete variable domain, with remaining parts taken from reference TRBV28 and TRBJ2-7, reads DVKVTQSSRYLVKRTGEKVFLECVQDMDHENMFWYRQDPGLGLRLIYFSYDVKMKEKGDIPEGYSVSREKKERFSLILESASTNQTSMYLCASSFSGVGGASYEQYFGPGTRLTVT.

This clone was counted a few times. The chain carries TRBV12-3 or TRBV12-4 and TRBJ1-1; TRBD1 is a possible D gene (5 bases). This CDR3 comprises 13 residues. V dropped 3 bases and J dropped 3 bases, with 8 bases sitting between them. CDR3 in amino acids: CASSFGHDTEAFF. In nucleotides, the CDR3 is TGTGCCAGCAGTTTCGGACATGACACTGAAGCTTTCTTT.

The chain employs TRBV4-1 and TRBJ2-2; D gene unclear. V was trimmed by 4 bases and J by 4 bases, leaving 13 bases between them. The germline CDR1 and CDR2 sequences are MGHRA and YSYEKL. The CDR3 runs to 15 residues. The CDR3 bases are TGCGCCAGCAGCCGACTGGTTATCGCCACCGGGGAGCTGTTTTTT. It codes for CASSRLVIATGELFF.

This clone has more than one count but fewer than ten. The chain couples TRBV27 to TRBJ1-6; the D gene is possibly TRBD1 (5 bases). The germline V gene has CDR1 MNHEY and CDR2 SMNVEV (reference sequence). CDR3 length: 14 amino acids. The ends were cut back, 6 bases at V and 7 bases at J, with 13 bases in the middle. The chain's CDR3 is CASRRGGENSPLHF. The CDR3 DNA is TGTGCCAGCAGGCGGGGGGGGGAGAATTCACCCCTCCACTTT.

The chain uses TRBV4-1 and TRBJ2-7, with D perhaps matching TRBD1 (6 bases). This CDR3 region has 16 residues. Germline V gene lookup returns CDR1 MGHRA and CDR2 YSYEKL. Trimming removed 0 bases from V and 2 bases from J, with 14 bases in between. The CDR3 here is CASSQDGNRAAYEQYF. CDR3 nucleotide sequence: TGCGCCAGCAGCCAAGATGGTAACAGGGCAGCCTACGAGCAGTACTTC.

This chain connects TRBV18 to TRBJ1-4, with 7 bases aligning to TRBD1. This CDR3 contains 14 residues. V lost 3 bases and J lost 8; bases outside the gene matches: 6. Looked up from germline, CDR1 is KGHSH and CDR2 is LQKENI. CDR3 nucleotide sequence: TGTGCCAGCTCACCCTACAGGGACAGCGAAAAACTGTTTTTT. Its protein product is CASSPYRDSEKLFF. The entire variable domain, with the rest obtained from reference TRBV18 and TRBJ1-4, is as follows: NAGVMQNPRHLVRRRGQEARLRCSPMKGHSHVYWYRQLPEEGLKFMVYLQKENIIDESGMPKERFSAEFPKEGPSILRIQQVVRGDSAAYFCASSPYRDSEKLFFGSGTQLSVL.

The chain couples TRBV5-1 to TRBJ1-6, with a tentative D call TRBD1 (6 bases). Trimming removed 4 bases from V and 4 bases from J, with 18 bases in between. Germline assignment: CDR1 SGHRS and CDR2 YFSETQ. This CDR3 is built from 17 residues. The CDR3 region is CASSGSPQGAYNSPLHF. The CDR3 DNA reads TGCGCCAGCAGCGGATCCCCACAGGGAGCATATAATTCACCCCTCCACTTT.

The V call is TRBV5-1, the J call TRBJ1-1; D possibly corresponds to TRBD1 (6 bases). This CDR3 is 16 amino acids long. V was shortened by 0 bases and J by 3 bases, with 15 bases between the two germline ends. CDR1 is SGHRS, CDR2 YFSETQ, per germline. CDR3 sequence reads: CASSLDIGGLDTEAFF. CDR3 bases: TGCGCCAGCAGCTTGGACATAGGGGGTTTAGACACTGAAGCTTTCTTT. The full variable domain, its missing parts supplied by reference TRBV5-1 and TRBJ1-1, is KAGVTQTPRYLIKTRGQQVTLSCSPISGHRSVSWYQQTPGQGLQFLFEYFSETQRNKGNFPGRFSGRQFSNSRSEMNVSTLELGDSALYLCASSLDIGGLDTEAFFGQGTRLTVV.